This T cell receptor beta chain was sequenced in a study of vaccination and CD4 T cells after COVID-19. Treatment indicated: approximately nine-day PBMC culture with coronavirus spike peptide pools or control peptides (ViraFEST assay). Cultured CD4+ T-cell DNA underwent Oncomine TCR Beta short-read sequencing. TCRdb ran MiXCR on the PCR reads and lists one entry per CDR3 protein. The sample includes more than 10,000 distinct CDR3 sequences, around a third seen only once; the top ten take less than 20%. This CDR3 has 14 amino acids. Germline V gives CDR1 MDHEN, CDR2 SYDVKM. The germline V and J ends were trimmed by 5 bases and 4 bases, with 14 bases remaining between them. Points on this clonotype: Its antigen is unidentified.

The sequencing here drew on CD4+ T cells from blood, cultured in vitro, taken after SARS-CoV-2 vaccination. This TCR was recovered from a human donor who had recovered from COVID-19. V and J are TRBV28 and TRBJ1-2; the D gene is possibly TRBD1 (5 bases). CDR3 in DNA: TGTGCCAGCAGTACAACCGGGGGTACCTATGGCTACACCTTC. This translates into CASSTTGGTYGYTF.